This TCR beta chain stems from a study of T cells in narcolepsy. Whole-study context: Donors had narcolepsy type 1 or type 2, or were healthy controls.

Method: immunoSEQ multiplex PCR; TCRdb's copy keeps in-frame clones and lacks some. The repertoire consists of tens of thousands of clones, with roughly 80% occurring once and the leading ten covering approximately 0.7%. The CDR3 length is 11 residues. Deletions cut 5 bases from V and 12 bases from J, with 10 bases between. Germline lookup yields CDR1 SNHLY and CDR2 FYNNEI. This TCR came from a human donor with narcolepsy. V is TRBV2 and J is TRBJ1-4; no clear D. Sample: CD45RA- memory CD4+ T cells from PBMCs. CDR3 DNA: TGTGCCAGCAGTCCCCGGGAGGAACTGTTTTTT. Translating gives CASSPREELFF.